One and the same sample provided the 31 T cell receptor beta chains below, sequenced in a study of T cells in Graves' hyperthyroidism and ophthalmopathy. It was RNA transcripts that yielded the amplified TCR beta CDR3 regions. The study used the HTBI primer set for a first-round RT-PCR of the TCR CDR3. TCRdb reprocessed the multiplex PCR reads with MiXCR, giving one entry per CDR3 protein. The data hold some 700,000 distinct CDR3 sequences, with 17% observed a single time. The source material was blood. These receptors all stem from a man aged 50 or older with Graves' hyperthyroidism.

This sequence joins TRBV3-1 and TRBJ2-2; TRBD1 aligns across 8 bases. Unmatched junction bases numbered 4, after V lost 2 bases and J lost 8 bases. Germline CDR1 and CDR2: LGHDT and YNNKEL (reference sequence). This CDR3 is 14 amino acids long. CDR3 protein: CASSQRQGRGELFF. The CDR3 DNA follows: TGTGCCAGCAGCCAAAGACAGGGGCGTGGGGAGCTGTTTTTT.

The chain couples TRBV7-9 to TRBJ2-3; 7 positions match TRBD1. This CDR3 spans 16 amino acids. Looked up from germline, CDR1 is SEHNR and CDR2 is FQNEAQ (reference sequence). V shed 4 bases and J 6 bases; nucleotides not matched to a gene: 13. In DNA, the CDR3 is TGTGCCAGCAGCTCCTTTTCCGAGGACAGGAAGGATACGCAGTATTTT. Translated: CASSSFSEDRKDTQYF.

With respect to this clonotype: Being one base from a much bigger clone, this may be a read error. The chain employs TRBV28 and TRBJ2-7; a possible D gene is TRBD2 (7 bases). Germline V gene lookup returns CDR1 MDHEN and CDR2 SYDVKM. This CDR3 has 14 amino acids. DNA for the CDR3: TGTGCCAGCAGGCAGAGGGGGGGGAACTACAAGCAGTACTTC. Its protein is CASRQRGGNYKQYF.

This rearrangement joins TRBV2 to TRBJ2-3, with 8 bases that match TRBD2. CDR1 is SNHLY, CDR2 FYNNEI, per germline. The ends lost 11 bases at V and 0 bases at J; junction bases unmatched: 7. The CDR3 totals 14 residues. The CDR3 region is CAAKLAVSTDTQYF. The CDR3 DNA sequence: TGTGCCGCCAAACTAGCGGTGAGCACAGATACGCAGTATTTT.

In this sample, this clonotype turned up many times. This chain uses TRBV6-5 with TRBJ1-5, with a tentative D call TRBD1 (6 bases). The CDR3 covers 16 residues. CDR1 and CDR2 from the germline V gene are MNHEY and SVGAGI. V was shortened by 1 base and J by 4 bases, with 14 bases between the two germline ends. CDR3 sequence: CASSYLGARDNQPQHF. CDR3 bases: TGTGCCAGCAGTTACTTGGGGGCTAGGGATAATCAGCCCCAGCATTTT.

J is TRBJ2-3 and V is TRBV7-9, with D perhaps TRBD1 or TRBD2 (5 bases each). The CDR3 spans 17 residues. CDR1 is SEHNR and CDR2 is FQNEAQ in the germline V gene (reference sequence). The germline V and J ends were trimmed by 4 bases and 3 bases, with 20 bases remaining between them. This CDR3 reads CASSSGRDEKVTDTQYF. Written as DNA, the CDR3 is TGTGCCAGCAGCTCCGGACGGGACGAGAAGGTGACAGATACGCAGTATTTT.

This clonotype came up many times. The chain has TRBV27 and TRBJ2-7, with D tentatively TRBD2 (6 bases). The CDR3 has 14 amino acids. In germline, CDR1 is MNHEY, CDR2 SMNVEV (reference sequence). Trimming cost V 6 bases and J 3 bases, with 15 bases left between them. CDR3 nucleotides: TGTGCCAGCAGGGGACTGAACGGGCTCTACGAGCAGTACTTC. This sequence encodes CASRGLNGLYEQYF.

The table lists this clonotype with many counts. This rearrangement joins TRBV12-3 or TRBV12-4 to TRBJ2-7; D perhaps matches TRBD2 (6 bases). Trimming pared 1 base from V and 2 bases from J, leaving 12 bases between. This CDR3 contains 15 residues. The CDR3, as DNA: TGTGCCAGCAGTTTAGGGGGGGACGGTGCCTACGAGCAGTACTTC. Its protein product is CASSLGGDGAYEQYF.

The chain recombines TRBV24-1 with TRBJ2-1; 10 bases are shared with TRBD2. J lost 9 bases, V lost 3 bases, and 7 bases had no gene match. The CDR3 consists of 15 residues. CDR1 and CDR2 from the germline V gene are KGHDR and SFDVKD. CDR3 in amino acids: CATSDSGRASFEQFF. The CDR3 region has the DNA TGTGCCACCAGTGATAGCGGGAGGGCCTCTTTTGAGCAGTTCTTC.

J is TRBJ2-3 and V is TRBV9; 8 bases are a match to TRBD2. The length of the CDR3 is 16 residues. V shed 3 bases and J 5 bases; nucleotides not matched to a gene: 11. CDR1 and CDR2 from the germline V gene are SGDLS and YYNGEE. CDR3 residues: CASSAIIGRAGDTQYF. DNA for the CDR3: TGTGCCAGCAGCGCCATTATCGGGAGGGCTGGAGATACGCAGTATTTT.

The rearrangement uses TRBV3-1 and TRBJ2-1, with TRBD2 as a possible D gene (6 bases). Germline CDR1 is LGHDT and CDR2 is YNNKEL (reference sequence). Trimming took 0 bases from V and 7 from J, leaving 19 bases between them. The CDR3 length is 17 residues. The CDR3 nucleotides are TGTGCCAGCAGCCAAGATCTGGTCGGGAGTCTCTTTAATGAGCAGTTCTTC. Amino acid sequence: CASSQDLVGSLFNEQFF.

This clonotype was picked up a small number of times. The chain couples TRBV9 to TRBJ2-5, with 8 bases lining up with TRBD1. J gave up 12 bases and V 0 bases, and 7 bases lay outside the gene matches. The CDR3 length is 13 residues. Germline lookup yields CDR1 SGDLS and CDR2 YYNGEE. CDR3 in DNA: TGTGCCAGCAGCGTAGAGGACTGGACAGGGAAGTACTTC. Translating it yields CASSVEDWTGKYF.

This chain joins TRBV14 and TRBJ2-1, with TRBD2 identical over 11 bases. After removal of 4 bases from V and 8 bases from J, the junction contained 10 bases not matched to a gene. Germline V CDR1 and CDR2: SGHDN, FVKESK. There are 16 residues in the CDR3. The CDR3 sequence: CASSRQTSGIMHEQFF. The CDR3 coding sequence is TGTGCCAGCAGCCGCCAGACTAGCGGGATTATGCATGAGCAGTTCTTC.

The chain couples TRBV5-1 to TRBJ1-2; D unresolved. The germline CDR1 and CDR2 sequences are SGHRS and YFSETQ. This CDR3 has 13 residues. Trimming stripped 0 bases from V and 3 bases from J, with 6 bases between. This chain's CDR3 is CASSLGKDYGYTF. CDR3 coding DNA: TGCGCCAGCAGCTTGGGGAAGGACTATGGCTACACCTTC.

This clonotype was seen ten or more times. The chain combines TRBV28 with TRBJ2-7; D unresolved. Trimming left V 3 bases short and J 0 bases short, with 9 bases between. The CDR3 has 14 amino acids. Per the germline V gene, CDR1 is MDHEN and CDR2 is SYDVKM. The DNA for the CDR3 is TGTGCCAGCAGTTTGGCGCTGAACTCCTACGAGCAGTACTTC. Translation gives CASSLALNSYEQYF.

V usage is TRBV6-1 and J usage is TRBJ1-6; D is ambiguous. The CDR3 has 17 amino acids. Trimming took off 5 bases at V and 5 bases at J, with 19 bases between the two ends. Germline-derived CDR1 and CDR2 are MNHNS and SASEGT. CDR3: CASSLRGRRIHNSPLHF. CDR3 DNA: TGTGCCAGCAGTCTTAGAGGGCGCCGCATCCATAATTCACCCCTCCACTTT.

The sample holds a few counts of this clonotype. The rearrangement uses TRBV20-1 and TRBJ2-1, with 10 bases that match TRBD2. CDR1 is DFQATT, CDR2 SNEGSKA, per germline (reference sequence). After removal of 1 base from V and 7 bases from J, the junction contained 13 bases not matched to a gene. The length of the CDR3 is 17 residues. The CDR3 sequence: CSARVPEGTSATNEQFF. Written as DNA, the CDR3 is TGCAGTGCTAGAGTCCCTGAGGGGACTAGCGCCACTAATGAGCAGTTCTTC.

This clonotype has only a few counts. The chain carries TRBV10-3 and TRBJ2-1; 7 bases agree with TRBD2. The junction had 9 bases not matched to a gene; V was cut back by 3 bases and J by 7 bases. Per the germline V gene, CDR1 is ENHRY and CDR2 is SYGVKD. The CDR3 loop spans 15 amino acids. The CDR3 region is CAISEGVLAENEQFF. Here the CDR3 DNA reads TGTGCCATCAGTGAAGGAGTTCTAGCGGAAAATGAGCAGTTCTTC.

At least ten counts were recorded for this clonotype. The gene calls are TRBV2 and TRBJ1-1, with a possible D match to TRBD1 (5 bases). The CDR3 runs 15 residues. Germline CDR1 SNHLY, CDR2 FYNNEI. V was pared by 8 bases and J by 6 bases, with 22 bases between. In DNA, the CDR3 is TGTGCCAGCCTTGGGGGGGTTGTAATCCTACCTGAAGCTTTCTTT. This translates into CASLGGVVILPEAFF.

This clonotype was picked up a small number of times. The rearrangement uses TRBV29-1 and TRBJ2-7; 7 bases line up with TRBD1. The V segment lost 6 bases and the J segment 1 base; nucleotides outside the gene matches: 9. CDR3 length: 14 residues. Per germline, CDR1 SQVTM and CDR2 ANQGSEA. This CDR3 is CSVVLGQDSYEQYF. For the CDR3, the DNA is TGCAGCGTCGTACTTGGACAGGATTCCTACGAGCAGTACTTC.

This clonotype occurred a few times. Here the CDR3 reads CASSLGSERAYQETQYF. The CDR3 bases are TGTGCCAGCAGCTTGGGGTCCGAGCGCGCATACCAAGAGACCCAGTACTTC. The chain carries TRBV9 and TRBJ2-5, with D uncertain. V lost 4 bases and J 0 bases, leaving 19 bases between the germline ends. The CDR3 is 17 amino acids. CDR1 SGDLS and CDR2 YYNGEE come from the germline V gene.

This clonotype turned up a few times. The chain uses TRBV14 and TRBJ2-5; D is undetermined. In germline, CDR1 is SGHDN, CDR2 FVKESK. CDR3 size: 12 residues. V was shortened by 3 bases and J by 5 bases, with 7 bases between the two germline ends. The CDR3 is CASSQSGETQYF. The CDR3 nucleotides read TGTGCCAGCAGCCAGTCGGGCGAGACCCAGTACTTC.

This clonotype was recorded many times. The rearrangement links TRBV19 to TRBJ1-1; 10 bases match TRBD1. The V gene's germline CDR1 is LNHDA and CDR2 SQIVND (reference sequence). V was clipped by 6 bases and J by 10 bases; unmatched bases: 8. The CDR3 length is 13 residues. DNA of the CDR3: TGTGCCAGTAGAACCTACCGGGACAGGGGAGCTTTCTTT. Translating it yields CASRTYRDRGAFF.

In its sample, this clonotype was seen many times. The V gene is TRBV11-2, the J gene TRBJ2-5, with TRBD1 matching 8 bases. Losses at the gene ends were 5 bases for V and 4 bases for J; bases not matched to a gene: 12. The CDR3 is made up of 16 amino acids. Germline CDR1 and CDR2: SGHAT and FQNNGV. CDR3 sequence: CASSPSRTGRRETQYF. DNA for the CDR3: TGTGCCAGCAGCCCGAGTCGGACAGGGAGGCGAGAGACCCAGTACTTC.

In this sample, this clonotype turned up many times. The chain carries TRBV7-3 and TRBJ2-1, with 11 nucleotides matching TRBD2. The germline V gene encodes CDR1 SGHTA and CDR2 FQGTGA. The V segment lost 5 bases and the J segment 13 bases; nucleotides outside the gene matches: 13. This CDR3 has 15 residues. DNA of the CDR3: TGTGCCAGCAGCCCCGGGACTAGCGGTACAATGAGTCAGTTCTTC. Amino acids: CASSPGTSGTMSQFF.

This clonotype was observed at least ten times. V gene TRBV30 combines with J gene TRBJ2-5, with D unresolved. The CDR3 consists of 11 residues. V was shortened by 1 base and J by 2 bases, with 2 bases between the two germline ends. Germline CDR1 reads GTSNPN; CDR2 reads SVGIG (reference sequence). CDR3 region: CAWSEQETQYF. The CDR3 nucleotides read TGTGCCTGGAGTGAACAAGAGACCCAGTACTTC. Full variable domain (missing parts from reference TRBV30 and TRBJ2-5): SQTIHQWPATLVQPVGSPLSLECTVEGTSNPNLYWYRQAAGRGLQLLFYSVGIGQISSEVPQNLSASRPQDRQFILSSKKLLLSDSGFYLCAWSEQETQYFGPGTRLLVL.

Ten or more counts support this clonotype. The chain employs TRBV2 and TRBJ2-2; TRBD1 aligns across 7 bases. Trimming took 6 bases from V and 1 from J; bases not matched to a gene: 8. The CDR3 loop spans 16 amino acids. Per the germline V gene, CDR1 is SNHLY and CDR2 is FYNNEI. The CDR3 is CASRARDSLNTGELFF. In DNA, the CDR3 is TGTGCCAGCAGAGCTAGGGACAGTTTGAACACCGGGGAGCTGTTTTTT.

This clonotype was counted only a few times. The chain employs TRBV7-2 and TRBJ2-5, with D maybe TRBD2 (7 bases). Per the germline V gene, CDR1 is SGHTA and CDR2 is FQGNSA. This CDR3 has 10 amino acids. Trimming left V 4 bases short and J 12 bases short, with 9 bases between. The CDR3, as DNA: TGTGCCAGCAGCTGGGGGGGCGAGTACTTC. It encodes CASSWGGEYF.

This CDR3 reads CASSLEVGSYGYTF. The CDR3 DNA follows: TGTGCCAGCAGCTTAGAGGTTGGCAGCTATGGCTACACCTTC. V is TRBV7-9 and J is TRBJ1-2; D remains ambiguous. V lost 1 base to trimming and J lost 4 bases, with 10 bases between them. CDR1 and CDR2 (germline): SEHNR, FQNEAQ (reference sequence). The CDR3 has 14 residues.

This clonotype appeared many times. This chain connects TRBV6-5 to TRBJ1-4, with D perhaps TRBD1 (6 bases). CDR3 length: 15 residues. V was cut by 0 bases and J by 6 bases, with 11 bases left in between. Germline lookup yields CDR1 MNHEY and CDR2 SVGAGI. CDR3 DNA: TGTGCCAGCAGTTACTCGACGGCAGGGGATGAAAAACTGTTTTTT. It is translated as CASSYSTAGDEKLFF.

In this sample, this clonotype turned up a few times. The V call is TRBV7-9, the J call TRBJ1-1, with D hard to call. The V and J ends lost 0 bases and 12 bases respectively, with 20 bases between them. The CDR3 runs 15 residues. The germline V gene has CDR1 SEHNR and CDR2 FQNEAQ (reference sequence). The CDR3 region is CASSLALPTTLSTFF. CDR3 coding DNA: TGTGCCAGCAGCTTAGCGCTACCGACCACACTTTCGACTTTCTTT.